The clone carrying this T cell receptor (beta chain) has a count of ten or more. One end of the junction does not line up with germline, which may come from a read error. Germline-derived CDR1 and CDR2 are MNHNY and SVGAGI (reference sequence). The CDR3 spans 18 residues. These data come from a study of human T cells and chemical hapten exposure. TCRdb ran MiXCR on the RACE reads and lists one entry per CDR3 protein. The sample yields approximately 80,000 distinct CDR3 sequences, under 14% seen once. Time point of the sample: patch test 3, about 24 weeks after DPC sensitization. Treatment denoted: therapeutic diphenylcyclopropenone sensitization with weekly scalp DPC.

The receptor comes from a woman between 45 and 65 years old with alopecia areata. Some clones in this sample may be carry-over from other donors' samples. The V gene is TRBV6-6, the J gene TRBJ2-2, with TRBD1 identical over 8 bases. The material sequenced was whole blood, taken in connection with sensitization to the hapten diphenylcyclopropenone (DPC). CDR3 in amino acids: CASSHSAGGAANTGELFF. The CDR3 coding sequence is TGTGCCAGCAGTCACTCAGCAGGGGGCGCCGCGAACACCGGGGAGCTGTTTTTT.